The 19 T cell receptor beta chains reported below all come from one sample, sequenced in a study of cytomegalovirus exposure and HLA in healthy donors. Both 60 Vbeta primers and 13 Jbeta primers went into the PCR. Clones were read by immunoSEQ multiplex PCR, and TCRdb kept only the in-frame ones, dropping some. Of 90,000 to 120,000 clones in the sample, 75% to 85% were seen once. The source material was PBMCs. These receptors came from a female donor in good health and CMV-seropositive.

The rearrangement uses TRBV19 and TRBJ2-1, with 12 bases aligning to TRBD2. Unmatched junction bases numbered 6, after V lost 5 bases and J lost 4 bases. The CDR3 loop spans 16 amino acids. Germline CDR1 is LNHDA and CDR2 is SQIVND (reference sequence). CDR3 residues: CASSSRTSGAYNEQFF. CDR3 nucleotide sequence: TGTGCCAGTAGTTCAAGGACTAGCGGGGCGTACAATGAGCAGTTCTTC.

The V call is TRBV15, the J call TRBJ2-2, with D maybe TRBD1 (5 bases). CDR3 length: 15 residues. Per the germline V gene, CDR1 is LNHNV and CDR2 is YYDKDF (reference sequence). Deletions cut 0 bases from V and 7 bases from J, with 12 bases between. The DNA of the CDR3 is TGTGCCACCAGCAGAGAAGGCAGGGTTGACGGGGAGCTGTTTTTT. This encodes CATSREGRVDGELFF.

The rearrangement uses TRBV6-1 and TRBJ2-7; 10 positions match TRBD1. Trimming at V came to 6 bases and at J to 1 base, leaving 6 bases not matched to a gene. This CDR3 contains 15 residues. Germline CDR1 is MNHNS and CDR2 is SASEGT. CDR3: CASRPRQGASYEQYF. DNA for the CDR3: TGTGCCAGCAGGCCACGACAGGGGGCTTCCTACGAGCAGTACTTC.

This clone showed up just a few times. The chain combines TRBV7-9 with TRBJ2-1; 7 nucleotides line up with TRBD1. Germline-derived CDR1 and CDR2 are SEHNR and FQNEAQ (reference sequence). V dropped 8 bases and J dropped 9; count of bases not matched to a gene: 13. The CDR3 contains 14 residues. This CDR3 is CASGAQGSGSEQFF. The CDR3 region has the DNA TGTGCCAGCGGGGCACAGGGGAGTGGATCTGAGCAGTTCTTC.

This chain links TRBV11-3 with TRBJ1-1; tentative D call: TRBD1 (5 bases). Germline loops: CDR1 SGHNT, CDR2 YENEEA. The germline V and J ends were trimmed by 6 bases and 2 bases, with 10 bases remaining between them. This CDR3 is 13 amino acids long. DNA for the CDR3: TGTGCCAGCAGTCAGACAGATAACACTGAAGCTTTCTTT. This codes for CASSQTDNTEAFF.

The V gene is TRBV10-3, the J gene TRBJ1-5; no firm D call. The CDR3 sequence is 13 residues long. Deletions cut 2 bases from V and 3 bases from J, with 5 bases between. CDR1 is ENHRY and CDR2 is SYGVKD in the germline V gene. The CDR3: CAISESINQPQHF. CDR3 coding DNA: TGTGCCATCAGTGAGAGCATCAATCAGCCCCAGCATTTT.

This clone was seen a few times. The J gene is TRBJ1-4, the V gene TRBV7-8, with a possible D match to TRBD1 (5 bases). Trimming removed 0 bases at V and 0 bases at J, with 8 bases between. The CDR3 spans 16 residues. The germline gives CDR1 SGHVS, CDR2 FQNEAQ. The CDR3 coding sequence is TGTGCCAGCAGCTTAGCAGGGGCTGCAACTAATGAAAAACTGTTTTTT. This gives the protein CASSLAGAATNEKLFF.

The chain uses TRBV2 and TRBJ2-3; 8 positions match TRBD2. Germline CDR1 SNHLY, CDR2 FYNNEI. The CDR3 has 14 amino acids. The trim removed 10 bases at V and 1 base at J, leaving 7 bases unmatched. The CDR3, as DNA: TGTGCCATCCTAGCGGGCTTAGGCACAGATACGCAGTATTTT. This encodes CAILAGLGTDTQYF.

This clone was recorded only once. This CDR3 is missing its conserved last phenylalanine or tryptophan, likely due to a read error. V and J are TRBV6-6 and TRBJ1-2; D is possibly TRBD1 (6 bases). Germline loops: CDR1 MNHNY, CDR2 SVGAGI (reference sequence). The CDR3 spans 16 residues. Trimming pared 4 bases from V and 8 bases from J, leaving 23 bases between. The CDR3 loop is CASSSYLQGEVGGYTS. The DNA of the CDR3 is TGTGCCAGCAGTTCCTACCTACAGGGAGAGGTAGGAGGCTACACCTCC.

The chain links TRBV4-2 to TRBJ2-5, with D possibly TRBD1 on 5 matching bases. Germline CDR1 reads LGHNA; CDR2 reads YNFKEQ. The CDR3 has 14 amino acids. V was clipped by 0 bases and J by 5 bases, with 10 bases between them. For the CDR3, the DNA is TGTGCCAGCAGCCAAGATGCAGGGTGGGAGACCCAGTACTTC. Amino acid sequence: CASSQDAGWETQYF.

There are a few counts of this clone. This rearrangement joins TRBV9 to TRBJ2-2; unclear D gene. CDR1 SGDLS and CDR2 YYNGEE come from the germline V gene. The CDR3 is 15 amino acids. Trimming stripped 4 bases from V and 2 bases from J, with 12 bases between. This CDR3 reads CASSLTLTNTGELFF. The DNA for the CDR3 is TGTGCCAGCAGCTTGACTTTGACCAACACCGGGGAGCTGTTTTTT.

The rearrangement uses TRBV6-1 and TRBJ2-1; 9 positions match TRBD1. This CDR3 is built from 16 residues. Germline V gives CDR1 MNHNS, CDR2 SASEGT. With V trimmed by 4 bases and J by 2 bases, 6 bases remained unmatched. CDR3 loop: CASSVRQGVTYNEQFF. The DNA for the CDR3 is TGTGCCAGCAGTGTGAGACAGGGGGTCACCTACAATGAGCAGTTCTTC.

The J gene is TRBJ1-2, the V gene TRBV30; the match to TRBD1 covers 9 bases. Looked up from germline, CDR1 is GTSNPN and CDR2 is SVGIG (reference sequence). Germline trimming cut 0 bases from V and 4 bases from J; bases unmatched to any gene: 6. This CDR3 is 15 amino acids long. The CDR3 sequence is CAWSVPGQGTYGYTF. CDR3 DNA: TGTGCCTGGAGTGTCCCGGGACAGGGAACCTATGGCTACACCTTC. Full variable domain (rest looked up from reference TRBV30 and TRBJ1-2): SQTIHQWPATLVQPVGSPLSLECTVEGTSNPNLYWYRQAAGRGLQLLFYSVGIGQISSEVPQNLSASRPQDRQFILSSKKLLLSDSGFYLCAWSVPGQGTYGYTFGSGTRLTVV.

The genes are TRBV19 and TRBJ2-7; D possibly corresponds to TRBD1 (5 bases). This CDR3 has 13 residues. The germline gives CDR1 LNHDA, CDR2 SQIVND (reference sequence). Between the trimmed V and J ends, which lost 3 bases and 5 bases, there was a span of 11 bases. CDR3 bases: TGTGCCAGTAGTATCGTCCCAGGGAACGAGCAGTACTTC. It translates to CASSIVPGNEQYF.

The chain combines TRBV7-2 with TRBJ2-3; 12 nucleotides agree with TRBD2. This CDR3 contains 15 residues. Germline V gene data show CDR1 as SGHTA and CDR2 as FQGNSA. V lost 8 bases and J lost 4; bases outside the gene matches: 7. This chain's CDR3 is CASGALAGGPDTQYF. CDR3 sequence (DNA): TGTGCCAGCGGCGCCCTAGCGGGGGGGCCAGATACGCAGTATTTT.

On this clone itself: An end of the junction does not agree with germline; a read error may underlie this. The chain links TRBV6-6 to TRBJ2-1; perhaps TRBD2 as D (5 bases). The CDR3 sequence is 15 residues long. Germline CDR1 reads MNHNY; CDR2 reads SVGAGI (reference sequence). CDR3 sequence (DNA): TGTGCCAGCAGTAACTCCCGGGAAGCCTACAATGAGCAGTTCTTC. Encoded protein: CASSNSREAYNEQFF.

The rearrangement joins TRBV29-1 to TRBJ1-1; D is unclear. V lost 6 bases, J lost 8 bases, and 10 bases lay in between. The CDR3 contains 10 residues. Germline V CDR1 and CDR2: SQVTM, ANQGSEA. CDR3 region: CSVRQLEAFF. The CDR3 DNA reads as TGCAGCGTAAGACAACTCGAAGCTTTCTTT.

This clone was observed a single time. The chain joins TRBV4-1 to TRBJ2-1; 15 nucleotides match TRBD2. After removal of 0 bases from V and 7 bases from J, the junction contained 10 bases not matched to a gene. The germline V gene has CDR1 MGHRA and CDR2 YSYEKL. The CDR3 runs 19 residues. In nucleotides, the CDR3 is TGCGCCAGCAGCCAAGACGGGGGACTAGCGGGAGGTAGGCGAAATGAGCAGTTCTTC. Its translation is CASSQDGGLAGGRRNEQFF.

The count of this clone is one. V usage is TRBV30 and J usage is TRBJ2-7; possibly TRBD1 for D (6 bases). The CDR3 runs to 13 residues. The V end lost 0 bases, the J end lost 3 bases, and 9 bases lay between the germline ends. Germline CDR1 GTSNPN, CDR2 SVGIG (reference sequence). The CDR3 DNA follows: TGTGCCTGGAGTGTAAGGGGGAACTACGAGCAGTACTTC. Its protein product is CAWSVRGNYEQYF.